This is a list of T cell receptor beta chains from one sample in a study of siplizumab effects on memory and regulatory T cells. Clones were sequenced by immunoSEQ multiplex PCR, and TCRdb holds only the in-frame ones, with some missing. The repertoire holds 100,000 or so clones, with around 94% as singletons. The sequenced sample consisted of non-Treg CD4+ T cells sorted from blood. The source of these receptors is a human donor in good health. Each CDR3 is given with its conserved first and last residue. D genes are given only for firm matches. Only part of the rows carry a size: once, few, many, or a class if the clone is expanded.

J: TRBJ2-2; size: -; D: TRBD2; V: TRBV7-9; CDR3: CASSVFPSGRANGELFF; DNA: TGTGCCAGCAGCGTATTCCCTAGCGGGAGGGCAAACGGGGAGCTGTTTTTT
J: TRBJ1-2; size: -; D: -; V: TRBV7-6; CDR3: CASSLDSNYGYTF; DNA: TGTGCCAGCAGCTTAGACAGTAACTATGGCTACACCTTC
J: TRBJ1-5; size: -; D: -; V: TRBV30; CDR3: CAWRTTENQPQHF; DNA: TGTGCCTGGAGAACTACAGAAAATCAGCCCCAGCATTTT
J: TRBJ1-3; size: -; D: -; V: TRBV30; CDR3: CAWSGGGGQGGNTIYF; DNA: TGTGCCTGGAGTGGGGGGGGCGGACAAGGTGGAAACACCATATATTTT
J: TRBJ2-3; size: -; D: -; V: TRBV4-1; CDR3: CASSQVAAASGTDTQYF; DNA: TGCGCCAGCAGCCAAGTCGCGGCCGCGTCTGGCACAGATACGCAGTATTTT
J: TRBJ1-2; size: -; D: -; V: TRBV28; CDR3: CASSLNSGYTF; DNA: TGTGCCAGCAGTTTGAATAGTGGCTACACCTTC
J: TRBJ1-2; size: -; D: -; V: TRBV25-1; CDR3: CASSLQGTYGYTF; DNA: TGTGCCAGCAGTCTTCAGGGGACCTATGGCTACACCTTC
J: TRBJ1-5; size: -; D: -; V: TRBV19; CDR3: CASSMAWAGQPQHF; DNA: TGTGCCAGTAGTATGGCCTGGGCCGGCCAGCCCCAGCATTTT
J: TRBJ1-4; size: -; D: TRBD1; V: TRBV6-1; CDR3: CASSVGQLNEKLFF; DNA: TGTGCCAGCAGTGTGGGACAGCTTAATGAAAAACTGTTTTTT
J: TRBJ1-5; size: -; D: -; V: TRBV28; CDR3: CASSLLSGVGSQRNQPQHF; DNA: TGTGCCAGCAGTTTATTATCGGGTGTCGGGTCTCAGCGGAATCAGCCCCAGCATTTT
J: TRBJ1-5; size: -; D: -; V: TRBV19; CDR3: CASSIDPPGYQPQHF; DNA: TGTGCCAGTAGTATAGATCCTCCGGGGTATCAGCCCCAGCATTTT
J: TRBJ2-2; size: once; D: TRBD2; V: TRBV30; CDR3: CAWTKAGVNTGELFF; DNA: TGTGCCTGGACGAAAGCGGGAGTGAACACCGGGGAGCTGTTTTTT
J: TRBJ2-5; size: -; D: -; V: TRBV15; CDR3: CATSKKETQYF; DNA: TGTGCCACCAGCAAAAAAGAGACCCAGTACTTC
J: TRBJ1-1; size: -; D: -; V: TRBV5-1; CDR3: CARWQTEAFF; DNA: TGCGCCAGATGGCAAACTGAAGCTTTCTTT
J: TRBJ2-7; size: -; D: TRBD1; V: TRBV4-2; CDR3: CASSEPGQGRYEQYF; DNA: TGTGCCAGCAGCGAACCGGGACAGGGAAGATACGAGCAGTACTTC
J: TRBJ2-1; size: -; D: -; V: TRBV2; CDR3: CASSEDSLEQFF; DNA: TGTGCCAGCAGTGAAGACAGCCTCGAGCAGTTCTTC
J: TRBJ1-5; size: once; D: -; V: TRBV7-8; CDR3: CASSRGAGGQPQHF; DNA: TGTGCCAGCAGCCGGGGCGCGGGGGGACAGCCCCAGCATTTT
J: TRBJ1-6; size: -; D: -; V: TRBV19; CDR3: CASLGWNSPLHF; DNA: TGTGCCAGTCTGGGGTGGAATTCACCCCTCCACTTT
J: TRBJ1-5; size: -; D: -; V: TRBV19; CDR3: CASSIGFNQPQHF; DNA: TGTGCCAGTAGTATTGGATTCAATCAGCCCCAGCATTTT
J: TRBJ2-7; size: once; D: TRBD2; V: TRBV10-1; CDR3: CASSESRGDAMKQYF; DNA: TGCGCCAGCAGTGAGTCCCGGGGGGATGCAATGAAGCAGTACTTC
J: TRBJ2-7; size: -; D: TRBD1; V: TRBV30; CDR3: CAWEGQATGEQYF; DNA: TGTGCCTGGGAAGGACAGGCGACGGGGGAGCAGTACTTC
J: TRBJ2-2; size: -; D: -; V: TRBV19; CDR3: CASSMATNTGELFF; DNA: TGTGCCAGTAGTATGGCGACAAACACCGGGGAGCTGTTTTTT
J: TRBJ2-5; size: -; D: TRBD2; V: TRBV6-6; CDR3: CASRGGGRQETQYF; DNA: TGTGCCAGCAGGGGGGGCGGGAGGCAAGAGACCCAGTACTTC
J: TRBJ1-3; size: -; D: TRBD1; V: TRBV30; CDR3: CAWGNRGLGGNTIYF; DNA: TGTGCCTGGGGCAACAGGGGGCTTGGTGGAAACACCATATATTTT
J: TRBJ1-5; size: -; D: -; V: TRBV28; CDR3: CASRPAEGLGQPQHF; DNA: TGTGCCAGCAGGCCCGCCGAGGGGCTGGGACAGCCCCAGCATTTT
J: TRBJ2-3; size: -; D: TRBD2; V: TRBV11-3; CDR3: CASSSGTGTRKDTQYF; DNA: TGTGCCAGCAGCTCGGGAACCGGGACTAGGAAAGATACGCAGTATTTT
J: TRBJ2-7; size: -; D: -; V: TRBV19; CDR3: CASSRRGSEQYF; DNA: TGTGCCAGTAGTCGTCGGGGGAGCGAGCAGTACTTC
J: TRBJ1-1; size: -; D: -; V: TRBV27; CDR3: CASSLSITGGTEAFF; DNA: TGTGCCAGCAGTTTGTCAATTACGGGGGGGACTGAAGCTTTCTTT
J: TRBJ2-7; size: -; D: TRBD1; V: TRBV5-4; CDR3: CASSPRTGKGEQYF; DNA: TGTGCCAGCAGCCCAAGGACAGGGAAGGGCGAGCAGTACTTC
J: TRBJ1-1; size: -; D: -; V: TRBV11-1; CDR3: CASSFQGNTEAFF; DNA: TGTGCCAGCAGCTTTCAAGGAAACACTGAAGCTTTCTTT
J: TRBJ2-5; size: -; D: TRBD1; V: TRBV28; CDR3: CASSTARQGQETQYF; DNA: TGTGCCAGCAGTACCGCTCGACAGGGGCAAGAGACCCAGTACTTC
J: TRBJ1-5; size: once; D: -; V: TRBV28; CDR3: CASSLADNQPQHF; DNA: TGTGCCAGCAGTTTAGCGGACAATCAGCCCCAGCATTTT
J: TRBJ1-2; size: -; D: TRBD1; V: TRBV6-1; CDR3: CASKTGSGYTF; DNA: TGTGCCAGCAAGACAGGGAGTGGCTACACCTTC
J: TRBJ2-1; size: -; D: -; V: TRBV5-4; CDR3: CASNRGSADSYNEQFF; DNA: TGTGCCAGCAATAGGGGTAGCGCAGACTCCTACAATGAGCAGTTCTTC
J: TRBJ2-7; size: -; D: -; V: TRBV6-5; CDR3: CASSPAPRGGEQYF; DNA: TGTGCCAGCAGTCCCGCACCCCGGGGTGGCGAGCAGTACTTC
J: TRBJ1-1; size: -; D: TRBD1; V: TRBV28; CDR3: CASSPRTGGYAEAFF; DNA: TGTGCCAGCAGTCCCCGGACAGGGGGCTACGCTGAAGCTTTCTTT
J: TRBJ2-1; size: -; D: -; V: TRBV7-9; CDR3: CASSLMGAGYNEQFF; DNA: TGTGCCAGCAGCTTAATGGGGGCAGGCTACAATGAGCAGTTCTTC
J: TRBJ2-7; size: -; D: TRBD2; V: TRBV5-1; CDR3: CASSPAPTSGIAPTLYEQYF; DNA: TGCGCCAGCAGCCCCGCGCCAACTAGCGGGATAGCCCCCACCCTATACGAGCAGTACTTC
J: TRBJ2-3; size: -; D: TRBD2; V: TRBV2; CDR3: CASSWTSGTDTQYF; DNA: TGTGCCAGCAGCTGGACTAGCGGCACAGATACGCAGTATTTT
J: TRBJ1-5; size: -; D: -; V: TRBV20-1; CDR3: CSAGGDQPQHF; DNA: TGCAGTGCCGGGGGGGATCAGCCCCAGCATTTT
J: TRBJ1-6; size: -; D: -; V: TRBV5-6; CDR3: CASSLRGIGYNSPLHF; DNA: TGTGCCAGCAGCTTGCGGGGAATTGGCTATAATTCACCCCTCCACTTT
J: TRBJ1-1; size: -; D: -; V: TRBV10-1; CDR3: CASQASLNTEAFF; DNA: TGCGCCAGTCAAGCGAGTCTGAACACTGAAGCTTTCTTT
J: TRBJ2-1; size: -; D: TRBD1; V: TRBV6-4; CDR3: CASSGDSHNEQFF; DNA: TGTGCCAGCAGTGGGGACAGTCACAATGAGCAGTTCTTC
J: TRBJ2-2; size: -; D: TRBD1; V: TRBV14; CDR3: CASSQLDREAGELFF; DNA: TGTGCCAGCAGCCAACTCGACAGGGAAGCGGGGGAGCTGTTTTTT
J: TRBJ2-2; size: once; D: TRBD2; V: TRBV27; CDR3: CASSVASGYTGELFF; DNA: TGTGCCAGCAGCGTGGCTAGCGGTTACACCGGGGAGCTGTTTTTT